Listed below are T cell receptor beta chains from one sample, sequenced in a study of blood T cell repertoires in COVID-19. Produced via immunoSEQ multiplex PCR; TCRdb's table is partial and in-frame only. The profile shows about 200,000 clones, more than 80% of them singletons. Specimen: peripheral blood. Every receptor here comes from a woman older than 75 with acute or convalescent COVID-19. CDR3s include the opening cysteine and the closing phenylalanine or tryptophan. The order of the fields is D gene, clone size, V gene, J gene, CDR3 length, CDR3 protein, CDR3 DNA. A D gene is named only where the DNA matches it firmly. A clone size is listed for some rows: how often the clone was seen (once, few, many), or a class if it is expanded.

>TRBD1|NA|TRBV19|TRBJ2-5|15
CASSIGTGDGETQYF
TGTGCCAGTAGTATAGGGACAGGGGATGGAGAGACCCAGTACTTC
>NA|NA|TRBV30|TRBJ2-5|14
CAWSEGLAQETQYF
TGTGCCTGGAGTGAGGGGCTTGCTCAAGAGACCCAGTACTTC
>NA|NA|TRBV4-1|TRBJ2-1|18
CASSQAGQPTISYNEQFF
TGCGCCAGCAGCCAGGCGGGACAGCCGACGATCTCCTACAATGAGCAGTTCTTC
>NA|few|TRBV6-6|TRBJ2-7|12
CASSSSAGEQYF
TGTGCCAGCAGTAGTTCGGCAGGGGAGCAGTACTTC
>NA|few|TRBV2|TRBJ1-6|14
CASSADSRDSPLHF
TGTGCCAGCAGCGCGGACAGTCGGGATTCACCCCTCCACTTT
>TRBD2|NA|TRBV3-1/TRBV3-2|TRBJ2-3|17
CASSPWTSGVNTDTQYF
TGTGCCAGCAGCCCGTGGACTAGCGGGGTTAACACAGATACGCAGTATTTT
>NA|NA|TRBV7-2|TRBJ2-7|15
CASIETPGDPYEQYF
TGTGCCAGCATCGAAACTCCGGGGGACCCCTACGAGCAGTACTTC
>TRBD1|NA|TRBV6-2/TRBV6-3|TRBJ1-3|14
CASSSRGRGNTIYF
TGTGCCAGCAGTTCCAGGGGGCGAGGAAACACCATATATTTT
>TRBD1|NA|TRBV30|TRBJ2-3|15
CAWRWGQGGTDTQYF
TGTGCCTGGAGATGGGGACAGGGGGGGACAGATACGCAGTATTTT
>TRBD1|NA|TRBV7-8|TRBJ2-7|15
CASSPTRDRDYEQYF
TGTGCCAGCAGCCCCACCCGGGACAGGGACTACGAGCAGTACTTC
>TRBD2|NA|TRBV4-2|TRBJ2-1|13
CASSQASGWEQFF
TGTGCCAGCAGCCAGGCTAGCGGTTGGGAGCAGTTCTTC
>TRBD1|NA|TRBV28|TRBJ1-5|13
CASRRQGTQPQHF
TGTGCCAGCAGGAGACAGGGAACTCAGCCCCAGCATTTT
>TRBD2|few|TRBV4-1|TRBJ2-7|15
CASSQEGTSLGEQYF
TGCGCCAGCAGCCAGGAAGGGACTAGTCTAGGGGAGCAGTACTTC
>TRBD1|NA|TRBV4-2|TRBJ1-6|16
CASSQGQGVNNSPLHF
TGTGCCAGCAGCCAAGGACAGGGGGTGAATAATTCACCCCTCCACTTT
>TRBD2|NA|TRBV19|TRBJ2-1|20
CASSPEMGSLAGGNYNEQFF
TGTGCCAGTAGTCCCGAAATGGGTTCATTAGCGGGGGGGAATTACAATGAGCAGTTCTTC
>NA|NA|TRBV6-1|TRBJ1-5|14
CASSEVGGGQPQHF
TGTGCCAGCAGTGAAGTGGGCGGGGGCCAGCCCCAGCATTTT